This T cell receptor beta chain was sequenced during a study of blood T cell repertoires in COVID-19 (dated by TCRdb to 2018 to 2021). About the full investigation: Collaborator samples came from the United States, Italy and Spain and covered acute and convalescent phases of COVID-19. The material from the prospective study consisted of cDNA or gDNA derived from T cells, B-cell-depleted T cells, or PBMCs. The dataset comprised deeply sampled blood TCRbeta repertoires from subjects exposed to, actively infected with, or recovered from COVID-19. The repertoires were released in a freely available public database intended as a resource for research on the immune response to SARS-CoV-2. Samples were obtained from the ongoing ImmuneRACE study (first 160 participants) and from over 1,000 subjects provided by 6 global collaborators. Nearly every sample came with metadata listing a de-identified subject ID, COVID-19 status, age in years and sex. Where HLA class I and class II types were available, the types were taken from metadata supplied by the sample provider, not from assay-based typing. Results the study describes overall, beyond this receptor: The amount of clinical and demographic metadata varied by source and participant and was provided uncurated.

The germline V gene encodes CDR1 SGHTA and CDR2 FQGNSA. V and J are trimmed by 2 bases and 0 bases, and the gene matches miss 8 bases of the junction. The CDR3 contains 17 residues, cysteine and phenylalanine counted. CDR3 DNA is the only sequence kept; it has 51 bases, read in frame from the first base. Participants in the prospective study were aged roughly 18 to 89 years, lived in some 24 United States geographic areas, and enrolled through a virtual design. In the prospective study, cohorts were assigned on the basis of participant-reported clinical history obtained from a screening survey and a study questionnaire. In the prospective study, mobile phlebotomists collected whole blood, serum and a nasopharyngeal or oropharyngeal swab from each participant. Additional blood draws and questionnaires over an approximately 2-month period could optionally be provided by prospective study participants. Prospective study blood samples were shipped either frozen or at room temperature before DNA extraction.

This clone was seen at least ten times. Its specific antigen is unknown. Base qualities were left out, and no much larger clone turns up one base away. TCRbeta CDR3 regions were amplified from genomic DNA using the immunoSEQ Assay, a bias-controlled multiplex PCR. The original pipeline was this. Within the assay, amplification of reference gene primers was used to estimate how many nucleated cells each sample contained. Sequence reads were collapsed and filtered to measure the absolute abundance of every unique TCRbeta CDR3 rearrangement. For each sample, productive Simpson clonality was calculated as the square root of Simpson's diversity index over productive rearrangements. The source is immuneACCESS, and TCRdb retained only in-frame sequences with V and J called. Part of the clones is not carried over; for the studies checked, unresolved V genes explain less than half of this, and the remainder is unexplained. The DNA gave D and trimming, while V, J and clone size come from that table. Here the sample has fewer than 350,000 clones; 70% to 90% occur a single time. The ten largest account for around 4.5% of the sample.

Material for sequencing was PBMCs or T cells enriched from blood (not recorded which). The source of this sequence is a middle-aged woman with acute COVID-19. The receptor chain draws on TRBV7-2 and TRBJ2-3, with 7 bases aligning to TRBD2. The CDR3 is CASSLFGGSLSTDTQYF. The DNA reads as follows: TGTGCCAGCAGCTTATTCGGGGGGTCCCTTAGCACAGATACGCAGTATTTT.